The 24 T cell receptor beta chains in this list originate from one sample, sequenced in a study of identical twins. From the 5' RACE reads, TCRdb called clonotypes with MiXCR, one entry per CDR3 protein. Of 400,000 to 650,000 distinct CDR3 sequences in the sample, less than 25% were seen once. This sample was shared with a second study, whose subject was T cells expressing NK-cell markers.

The sequencing input was CD4+ T cells sorted from blood. The receptors shown here come from a woman between 18 and 29 years old in good health.

This clonotype has only a few counts. The rearrangement joins TRBV4-2 to TRBJ2-6; 8 positions match TRBD1. Germline trimming cut 0 bases from V and 1 base from J; bases unmatched to any gene: 8. Looked up from germline, CDR1 is LGHNA and CDR2 is YNFKEQ. The CDR3 extends over 19 amino acids. CDR3 in amino acids: CASSQDLPGGRSGANVLTF. For the CDR3, the DNA is TGTGCCAGCAGCCAAGATCTTCCAGGGGGCAGATCTGGGGCCAACGTCCTGACTTTC.

The gene calls are TRBV5-1 and TRBJ2-1; D is uncertain. The V and J ends lost 4 bases and 16 bases respectively, with 18 bases between them. In germline, CDR1 is SGHRS, CDR2 YFSETQ. The CDR3 spans 12 residues. The DNA of the CDR3 is TGCGCCAGCAGCCCGCTGGACCAACCCCATTTCTTC. It encodes CASSPLDQPHFF.

A few counts support this clonotype. The chain uses TRBV4-1 and TRBJ1-4; no clear D. V was shortened by 4 bases and J by 7 bases, with 10 bases between the two germline ends. The germline V gene has CDR1 MGHRA and CDR2 YSYEKL. The CDR3 is 13 amino acids. The CDR3 DNA reads TGCGCCAGCAGCCCCGCATCTCTTGAAAAACTGTTTTTT. This encodes CASSPASLEKLFF.

The chain recombines TRBV12-3 or TRBV12-4 with TRBJ1-2, with 10 bases lining up with TRBD1. This CDR3 is 14 amino acids long. V lost 2 bases to trimming and J lost 8 bases; unmatched junction nucleotides: 5. CDR3 protein: CASSLPGTGVGYTF. Written as DNA, the CDR3 is TGTGCCAGCAGTTTACCCGGGACAGGGGTGGGCTACACCTTC.

In this sample, this clonotype turned up a few times. The genes are TRBV27 and TRBJ1-1; 7 bases agree with TRBD1. V trimming: 2 bases; J trimming: 4 bases; junction bases outside the gene matches: 19. The CDR3 spans 19 residues. The germline CDR1 and CDR2 sequences are MNHEY and SMNVEV (reference sequence). CDR3 sequence (DNA): TGTGCCAGCAGTTTACCGTTACAGGGGAATGGGATGGTTGTCACTGAAGCTTTCTTT. This gives the protein CASSLPLQGNGMVVTEAFF.

This chain uses TRBV21-1 with TRBJ2-3; TRBD2 is taken as the D call from the table, unchecked against the DNA. TRBV21-1 is flagged as a pseudogene. This CDR3 has 12 amino acids. The chain's CDR3 is CARERETDTQYF. DNA of the CDR3: TGTGCCAGGGAGCGGGAGACAGATACGCAGTATTTT.

The chain links TRBV20-1 to TRBJ2-1, with D hard to call. The CDR3 loop spans 13 amino acids. Per the germline V gene, CDR1 is DFQATT and CDR2 is SNEGSKA (reference sequence). V was shortened by 3 bases and J by 2 bases, with 8 bases between the two germline ends. The CDR3 here is CSASQFAYNEQFF. CDR3 nucleotides: TGCAGTGCTAGCCAATTTGCCTACAATGAGCAGTTCTTC.

The chain employs TRBV3-1 and TRBJ2-1; D might be TRBD1 or TRBD2, each matching 6 bases. V dropped 4 bases and J dropped 8 bases, with 21 bases sitting between them. The CDR3 covers 16 residues. Germline CDR1 reads LGHDT; CDR2 reads YNNKEL (reference sequence). CDR3 protein: CASSLLGGPGEHEQFF. CDR3 DNA: TGTGCCAGCAGCCTTCTAGGGGGGCCGGGGGAACATGAGCAGTTCTTC.

This clonotype was detected only a few times. This chain connects TRBV27 to TRBJ1-5; TRBD1 agrees at 8 bases. The CDR3 sequence is 15 residues long. The junction had 5 bases not matched to a gene; V was cut back by 5 bases and J by 2 bases. Per germline, CDR1 MNHEY and CDR2 SMNVEV (reference sequence). The CDR3 loop is CASSLQGVGNQPQHF. The CDR3 DNA follows: TGTGCCAGCAGTCTACAGGGGGTCGGCAATCAGCCCCAGCATTTT.

The chain has TRBV10-3 and TRBJ2-3; 9 bases match TRBD2. This CDR3 comprises 14 residues. The germline gives CDR1 ENHRY, CDR2 SYGVKD. Losses at the gene ends were 4 bases for V and 1 base for J; bases not matched to a gene: 0. CDR3 amino acids: CAISGGGGTDTQYF. The CDR3 DNA sequence: TGTGCCATCAGTGGCGGGGGGGGCACAGATACGCAGTATTTT.

A few counts support this clonotype. The J gene is TRBJ1-2, the V gene TRBV29-1; a possible D gene is TRBD1 (5 bases). The CDR3 is made up of 14 amino acids. Trimming pared 0 bases from V and 5 bases from J, leaving 13 bases between. CDR1 and CDR2 from the germline V gene are SQVTM and ANQGSEA. CDR3 nucleotide sequence: TGCAGCGTTGAAGAGCGAGGCAGGGAATATGGCTACACCTTC. Its protein is CSVEERGREYGYTF.

The chain links TRBV9 to TRBJ1-2, with D possibly TRBD1 on 6 matching bases. This CDR3 is built from 15 residues. CDR1 is SGDLS and CDR2 is YYNGEE in the germline V gene. V lost 3 bases, J lost 4 bases, and 16 bases lay in between. Here the CDR3 DNA reads TGTGCCAGCAGCGGGGGTACAGGGACGCTCTATGGCTACACCTTC. It translates to CASSGGTGTLYGYTF.

V is TRBV6-2 or TRBV6-3 and J is TRBJ2-3; D is uncertain. The germline gives CDR1 MNHEY, CDR2 SVGEGT. CDR3 length equals 15 residues. Trimming left V 5 bases short and J 1 base short, with 13 bases between. This chain's CDR3 is CASSTRKRGTDTQYF. The CDR3 bases are TGTGCCAGCAGTACCCGTAAGCGAGGCACAGATACGCAGTATTTT.

There are a few counts of this clonotype. The CDR3 is CASSYHSGKVYNEQFF. CDR3 coding DNA: TGTGCCAGCAGCTACCATAGCGGGAAGGTGTACAATGAGCAGTTCTTC. The J gene is TRBJ2-1, the V gene TRBV5-8, with 8 nucleotides matching TRBD2. Germline V gene sequence: CDR1 SGHTS, CDR2 YDEGEE. J lost 4 bases, V lost 3 bases, and 9 bases had no gene match. This CDR3 is built from 16 residues.

This clonotype was seen more than once but under ten times. The gene calls are TRBV12-3 or TRBV12-4 and TRBJ1-2; D is unresolved. With 5 bases removed from V and 7 bases from J, the gap between germline ends came to 14 bases. The CDR3 is made up of 13 amino acids. CDR3 bases: TGTGCCAGCAGTCCGGGATATGGGAGTGGCTACACCTTC. Its translation: CASSPGYGSGYTF.

The rearrangement joins TRBV7-2 to TRBJ2-1; 7 bases are shared with TRBD1. This CDR3 is 14 amino acids long. Germline trimming cut 5 bases from V and 4 bases from J; bases unmatched to any gene: 5. Germline V gene sequence: CDR1 SGHTA, CDR2 FQGNSA. This CDR3 is CASSRLQGYNEQFF. CDR3 nucleotides: TGTGCCAGCAGCCGTCTACAGGGGTACAATGAGCAGTTCTTC.

The rearrangement links TRBV29-1 to TRBJ2-7; perhaps TRBD2 as D (6 bases). The V and J ends lost 7 bases and 3 bases respectively, with 22 bases between them. Germline V lookup: CDR1 SQVTM, CDR2 ANQGSEA. This CDR3 has 15 amino acids. CDR3: CSGRGGEGLDYEQYF. The CDR3 bases are TGCAGCGGGAGGGGCGGGGAAGGACTCGACTACGAGCAGTACTTC.

This clonotype was picked up a small number of times. The chain combines TRBV19 with TRBJ1-2; no reliable D call. V gave up 3 bases and J gave up 0 bases, with 11 bases separating them. Germline assignment: CDR1 LNHDA and CDR2 SQIVND (reference sequence). CDR3 size: 15 residues. CDR3 coding DNA: TGTGCCAGTAGTATCCGGCTAGGATCTAACTATGGCTACACCTTC. Translated: CASSIRLGSNYGYTF. The full variable domain, rest sourced from reference TRBV19 and TRBJ1-2, is DGGITQSPKYLFRKEGQNVTLSCEQNLNHDAMYWYRQDPGQGLRLIYYSQIVNDFQKGDIAEGYSVSREKKESFPLTVTSAQKNPTAFYLCASSIRLGSNYGYTFGSGTRLTVV.

The V gene is TRBV29-1, the J gene TRBJ2-5; no firm D call. With 0 bases removed from V and 9 bases from J, the gap between germline ends came to 8 bases. The CDR3 has 11 residues. Germline V lookup: CDR1 SQVTM, CDR2 ANQGSEA. The CDR3 DNA follows: TGCAGCGTTGAAGATCGCATCTCCCAGTACTTC. Amino acids: CSVEDRISQYF.

Only a few counts were recorded for this clonotype. The V and J genes are TRBV20-1 and TRBJ1-4; 8 nucleotides line up with TRBD1. The CDR3 totals 13 residues. V lost 3 bases and J lost 10; bases outside the gene matches: 7. Per the germline V gene, CDR1 is DFQATT and CDR2 is SNEGSKA (reference sequence). This CDR3 is CSASRQGLVKLFF. In DNA, the CDR3 is TGCAGTGCTAGTAGACAGGGGCTAGTAAAACTGTTTTTT.

This sequence joins TRBV12-3 or TRBV12-4 and TRBJ1-1, with a weak D call TRBD1 (6 bases). The germline V and J ends were trimmed by 2 bases and 2 bases, with 18 bases remaining between them. The CDR3 is made up of 17 amino acids. The CDR3 spells CASSLRGTQGSNTEAFF. DNA for the CDR3: TGTGCCAGCAGTTTAAGAGGGACACAGGGATCTAACACTGAAGCTTTCTTT.

This clonotype was counted between two and nine times. The chain links TRBV27 to TRBJ2-7; 10 bases match TRBD2. J was trimmed by 3 bases and V by 4 bases; bases with no gene match: 6. This CDR3 region has 15 residues. Germline lookup yields CDR1 MNHEY and CDR2 SMNVEV (reference sequence). CDR3 protein: CASSSPAGGIYEQYF. The CDR3 bases are TGTGCCAGCAGTTCGCCAGCGGGGGGGATCTACGAGCAGTACTTC.

This chain connects TRBV30 to TRBJ1-4; no clear D gene. V was clipped by 7 bases and J by 7 bases, with 19 bases between them. The germline CDR1 and CDR2 sequences are GTSNPN and SVGIG (reference sequence). The CDR3 runs to 14 residues. The CDR3 spells CAFTRGWWSEKLFF. In DNA form, the CDR3 reads TGTGCCTTCACCCGGGGATGGTGGAGTGAAAAACTGTTTTTT.

The rearrangement links TRBV4-3 to TRBJ2-3, with D perhaps TRBD2 (6 bases). The CDR3 is 13 residues long. Germline V gene sequence: CDR1 LGHNA, CDR2 YSLEER. Trimming stripped 0 bases from V and 5 bases from J, with 6 bases between. The CDR3 DNA sequence: TGCGCCAGCAGCCAAGAGGGGGGAGATACGCAGTATTTT. This sequence encodes CASSQEGGDTQYF.